The 10 T cell receptor beta chains below come from one sample, sequenced in a study of T-cell reconstitution after alpha-beta-depleted transplantation in children. A library of TCRbeta sequences, prepared with unique molecular identifiers, was generated. TCRdb redid the calling of the PCR reads with MiXCR, one entry per CDR3 protein. The data contain about 600,000 distinct CDR3 sequences, more than 20% of them seen just once; the ten biggest clones take up 11% to 15%. The sequences come from PBMCs, mostly from graft donor cells, collected 360 days after TCRalphabeta/CD19-depleted stem cell transplant. The receptor set was obtained from a boy less than two years old who had a stem cell transplant for acute myeloid leukemia, so the T cells may come from the graft donor.

This clonotype has ten or more counts. CDR3 residues: CASSWFSGSEAFF. The CDR3 nucleotides read TGTGCCAGCAGTTGGTTCTCGGGCTCTGAAGCTTTCTTT. The chain links TRBV12-3 or TRBV12-4 to TRBJ1-1; no definite D call. This CDR3 is built from 13 residues. The V and J ends lost 4 bases and 6 bases respectively, with 12 bases between them.

This clonotype was counted only a few times. The chain uses TRBV6-5 and TRBJ2-1; TRBD2 is a possible D gene (6 bases). The germline V and J ends were trimmed by 6 bases and 5 bases, with 23 bases remaining between them. Germline V CDR1 and CDR2: MNHEY, SVGAGI. The CDR3 has 17 amino acids. The CDR3 bases are TGTGCCAGCAGCTATTCGGTTTCGGGAGCCCCCAACAATGAGCAGTTCTTC. Translation: CASSYSVSGAPNNEQFF.

The chain is built from TRBV5-1 and TRBJ2-7; D possibly matches TRBD1 or TRBD2 (5 bases each). The CDR3 runs 14 residues. Trimming pared 4 bases from V and 6 bases from J, leaving 17 bases between. Germline V CDR1 and CDR2: SGHRS, YFSETQ. CDR3 residues: CASSHWDERSEQYF. The DNA of the CDR3 is TGCGCCAGCAGCCACTGGGACGAAAGATCCGAGCAGTACTTC.

This clonotype has more than one count but fewer than ten. The rearrangement uses TRBV4-3 and TRBJ1-2; 7 bases align to TRBD1. The trim removed 1 base at V and 3 bases at J, leaving 5 bases unmatched. The CDR3 covers 15 residues. CDR1 is LGHNA and CDR2 is YSLEER in the germline V gene. CDR3 DNA sequence: TGCGCCAGCAGCCAAGCGAAGACAGGGTACTATGGCTACACCTTC. It encodes CASSQAKTGYYGYTF.

This clonotype was recorded at least ten times. V gene TRBV7-9 combines with J gene TRBJ1-4; D gene ambiguous. V lost 5 bases and J lost 3, with 10 bases in between. The CDR3 has 14 residues. Germline loops: CDR1 SEHNR, CDR2 FQNEAQ (reference sequence). The CDR3 is CASSPLLANEKLFF. CDR3 bases: TGTGCCAGCAGCCCTCTGCTAGCTAATGAAAAACTGTTTTTT.

This clonotype was observed a few times. The CDR3 is CSGLRASSYEQYV. The CDR3 nucleotides are TGCAGTGGCCTCAGGGCCTCCTCCTACGAGCAGTACGTC. The V call is TRBV20-1, the J call TRBJ2-7; perhaps TRBD1 as D (5 bases). Germline assignment: CDR1 DFQATT and CDR2 SNEGSKA (reference sequence). Trimming left V 7 bases short and J 0 bases short, with 13 bases between. The CDR3 runs to 13 residues.

The chain combines TRBV20-1 with TRBJ2-1, with 12 bases matching TRBD2. The CDR3 consists of 15 residues. V lost 6 bases and J lost 9; bases outside the gene matches: 12. Germline V gene lookup returns CDR1 DFQATT and CDR2 SNEGSKA (reference sequence). CDR3 sequence: CSASPRTSGVVEQFF. The CDR3 DNA reads TGCAGTGCCAGCCCCAGGACTAGCGGGGTCGTTGAGCAGTTCTTC.

This clonotype was seen at least ten times. V usage is TRBV5-5 and J usage is TRBJ2-2; the D is unclear. Germline-derived CDR1 and CDR2 are SGHKS and YYEKEE (reference sequence). The CDR3 is made up of 13 amino acids. V shed 2 bases and J shed 2 bases, with 4 bases lying between them. The CDR3 loop reads CASSLVNTGELFF. CDR3 bases: TGTGCCAGCAGCTTAGTTAACACCGGGGAGCTGTTTTTT.

J is TRBJ1-1 and V is TRBV12-3 or TRBV12-4; TRBD1 might be the D (5 bases). Trimming took 6 bases from V and 11 from J, leaving 16 bases between them. This CDR3 contains 12 residues. The CDR3 sequence: CASRDSGRYAFF. The CDR3 DNA is TGTGCCAGCAGGGACTCGGGACGGTACGCTTTCTTT.

This clonotype was detected only a few times. The J gene is TRBJ1-2, the V gene TRBV20-1; no definite D call. The CDR3 consists of 12 residues. CDR1 and CDR2 (germline): DFQATT, SNEGSKA (reference sequence). CDR3 DNA: TGCAAAACTGGCACACCAAACTATGGCTACACCTTC. It yields the protein CKTGTPNYGYTF.